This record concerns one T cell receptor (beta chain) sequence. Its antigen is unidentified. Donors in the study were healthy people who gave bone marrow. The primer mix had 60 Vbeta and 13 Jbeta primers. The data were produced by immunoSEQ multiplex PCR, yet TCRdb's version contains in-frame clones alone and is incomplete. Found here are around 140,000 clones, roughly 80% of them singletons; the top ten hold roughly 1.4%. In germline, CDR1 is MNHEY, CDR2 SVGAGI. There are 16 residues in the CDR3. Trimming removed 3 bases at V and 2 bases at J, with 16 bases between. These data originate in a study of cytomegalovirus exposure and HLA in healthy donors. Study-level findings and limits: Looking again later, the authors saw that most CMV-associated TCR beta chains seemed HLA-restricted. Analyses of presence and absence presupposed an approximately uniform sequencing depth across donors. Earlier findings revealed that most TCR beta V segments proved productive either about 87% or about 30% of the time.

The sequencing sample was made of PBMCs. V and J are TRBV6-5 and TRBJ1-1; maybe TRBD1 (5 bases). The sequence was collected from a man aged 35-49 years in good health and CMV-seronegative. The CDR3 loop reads CASSYNTPGGNTEAFF. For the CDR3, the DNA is TGTGCCAGCAGTTATAATACGCCGGGGGGAAACACTGAAGCTTTCTTT.